In this sample, the clone carrying this TCR beta chain turned up once. These data come from a study of identical twins. Each cDNA held unique molecular identifiers, and template switching gave it a universal primer site. A single record per CDR3 protein comes from TCRdb applying MiXCR to the 5' RACE reads. The table has about 200,000 distinct CDR3 sequences, 6.5% seen once. CDR1 is LGHNA and CDR2 is YSLEER in the germline V gene. This CDR3 is built from 16 residues. The V gene end was trimmed by 3 bases and the J gene end by 8 bases; junction bases not matched to a gene: 7. This sample was also put to use in a study of T cells expressing NK-cell markers. That source adds: All TCR beta repertoires analysed originated from sorted CD3+CD56+NKG2C+, CD3+CD56+NKG2C- and CD3+CD56-NKG2C+ T cells. Seven sequenced donors out of eight were HCMV-seropositive, one seronegative.

Sequenced material: CD8+ T cells sorted from blood. This TCR derives from a woman aged 18-29 years in good health. The chain couples TRBV4-3 to TRBJ2-1, with 13 bases that match TRBD2. The DNA of the CDR3 is TGCGCCAGCAGCCAGCACGGACTAGCGGGAGTGCATGAGCAGTTCTTC. This translates into CASSQHGLAGVHEQFF.